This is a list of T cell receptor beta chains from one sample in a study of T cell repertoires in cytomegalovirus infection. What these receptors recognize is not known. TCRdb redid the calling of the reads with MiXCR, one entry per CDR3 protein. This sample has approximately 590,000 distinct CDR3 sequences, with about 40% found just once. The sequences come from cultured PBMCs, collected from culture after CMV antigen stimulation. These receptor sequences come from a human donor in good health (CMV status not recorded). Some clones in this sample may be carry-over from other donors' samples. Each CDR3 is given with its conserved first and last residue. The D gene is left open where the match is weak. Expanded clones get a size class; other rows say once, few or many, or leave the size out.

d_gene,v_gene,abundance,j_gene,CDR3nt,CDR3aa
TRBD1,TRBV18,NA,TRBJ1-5,TGTGCCAGCTCACCAACCCCGGGACAGCGACAGCCCCAGCATTTT,CASSPTPGQRQPQHF
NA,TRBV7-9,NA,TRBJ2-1,TGTGCCAGCAGATATGGGGGAGGACAGCATTACAATGAGCAGTTCTTC,CASRYGGGQHYNEQFF
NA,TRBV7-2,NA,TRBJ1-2,TGTGCCAGCAGCTTAGGAGGGCTCCGCGGCTACACCTTC,CASSLGGLRGYTF
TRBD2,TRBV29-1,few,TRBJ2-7,TGCAGCGTTATGAGCGGGGGGGCGAACGAGCAGTACTTC,CSVMSGGANEQYF
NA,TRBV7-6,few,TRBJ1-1,TGTGCCAGCAGCTACCAGCCGGACACTGAAGCTTTCTTT,CASSYQPDTEAFF
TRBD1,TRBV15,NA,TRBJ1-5,TGTGCCACCAGCAGAGATTGGACAGGGGGTCGGAGCAATCAGCCCCAGCATTTT,CATSRDWTGGRSNQPQHF
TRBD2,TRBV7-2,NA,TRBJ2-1,TGTGCCAGCAGCTTAGTGGGGGGGACTAGCCACTACAATGAGCAGTTCTTC,CASSLVGGTSHYNEQFF
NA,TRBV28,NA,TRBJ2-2,TGTGCCAGCAAGGGGGGCCGGGAGCTGTTTTTT,CASKGGRELFF
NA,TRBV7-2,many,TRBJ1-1,TGTGCCAGCAGCTTACTAACGGTGAACACTGAAGCTTTCTTT,CASSLLTVNTEAFF
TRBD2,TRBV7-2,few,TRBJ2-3,TGTGCCAGCAGCTCCCTGGGACTAGCGGGGACAATCACAGATACGCAGTATTTT,CASSSLGLAGTITDTQYF
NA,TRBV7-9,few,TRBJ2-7,TGTGCCAGCAGCCCAAGCCATGTCGAGCAGTACTTC,CASSPSHVEQYF
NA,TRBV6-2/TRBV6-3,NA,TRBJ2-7,TGTGCCAGCATCGAGTCAACCTCGAGCTCCTACGAGCAGTACTTC,CASIESTSSSYEQYF
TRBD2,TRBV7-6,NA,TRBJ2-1,TGTGCCAGCATCATTAGCGGGGCAGACGAGCAGTTCTTC,CASIISGADEQFF
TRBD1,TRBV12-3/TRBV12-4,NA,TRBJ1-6,TGTGCCAGCAGTTTATCTAGACAGGGTTGGACACCCCTCCACTTT,CASSLSRQGWTPLHF
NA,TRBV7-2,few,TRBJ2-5,TGTGCCAGCAGCTTAGCTCCGCTAGCTGCCCATAAAGAGACCCAGTACTTC,CASSLAPLAAHKETQYF
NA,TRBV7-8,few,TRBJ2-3,TGTGCCAGCAGCTTTAGTGACTTTCTCACAGATACGCAGTATTTT,CASSFSDFLTDTQYF
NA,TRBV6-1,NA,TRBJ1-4,TGTGCCAGCAGTGAAGTTACGCGAATTGAAAAACTGTTTTTT,CASSEVTRIEKLFF
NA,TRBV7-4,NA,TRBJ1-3,TGTGCCAGCAGCTTACAGTGGAACACCATATATTTT,CASSLQWNTIYF
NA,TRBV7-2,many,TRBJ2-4,TGTGCCAGCAGTCCCGGGACATGGGCCAAAAACATTCAGTACTTC,CASSPGTWAKNIQYF
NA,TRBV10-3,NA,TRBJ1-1,TGTGCCATCATGCTGGACAGATTGAACACTGAAGCTTTCTTT,CAIMLDRLNTEAFF
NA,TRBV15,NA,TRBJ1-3,TGTGCCACCAGCAGAGAGATCCAGGCTGGAAACACCATATATTTT,CATSREIQAGNTIYF
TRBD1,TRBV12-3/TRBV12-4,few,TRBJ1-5,TGTGCCAGCAGTACGGGACAGGGGTATCAGCCCCAGCATTTT,CASSTGQGYQPQHF
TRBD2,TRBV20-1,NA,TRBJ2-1,TGCAGTGCTAGAGATTTAACTAGCGGCCAAAGCTCCTACAATGAGCAGTTCTTC,CSARDLTSGQSSYNEQFF
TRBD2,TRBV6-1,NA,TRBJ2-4,TGTGCCAGCAGTTCTACTTGGCGGGGGGCCAAAAACATTCAGTACTTC,CASSSTWRGAKNIQYF
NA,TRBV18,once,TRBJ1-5,TGTGCCAGCTCACAGGGGGGACCCCGCAATCAGCCCCAGCATTTT,CASSQGGPRNQPQHF
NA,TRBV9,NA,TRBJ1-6,TGTGCCAGCAACCGAGCTGGGTGGAATTCACCCCTCCACTTT,CASNRAGWNSPLHF
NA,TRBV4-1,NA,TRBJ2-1,TGCGCCAGCAGCCAAGATAATGGGAACAATGAGCAGTTCTTC,CASSQDNGNNEQFF
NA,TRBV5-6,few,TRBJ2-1,TGTGCCAGCAGCTTGTTCGGATTCCTGTTAACCTACAATGAGCAGTTCTTC,CASSLFGFLLTYNEQFF
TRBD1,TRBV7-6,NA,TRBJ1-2,TGTGCCAGCAGCTCACCAGGGGGCGCGGGGTATGGCTACACCTTC,CASSSPGGAGYGYTF
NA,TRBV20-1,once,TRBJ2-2,TGCAGTGCTAGGTCCGGGACACCCGACACCGGGGAGCTGTTTTTT,CSARSGTPDTGELFF
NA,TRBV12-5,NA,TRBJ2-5,TGTGCTAGTGGTTTGGAAGAGCCAGAGACCCAGTACTTC,CASGLEEPETQYF
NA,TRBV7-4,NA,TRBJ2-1,TGTGCCAGCAGCCCTAATTTAAGGGAGCCCCTCTACTACAATGAGCAGTTCTTC,CASSPNLREPLYYNEQFF
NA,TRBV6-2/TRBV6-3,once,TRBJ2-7,TGTGCCAGCAGTTACACGACGCGTTACGAGCAGTACTTC,CASSYTTRYEQYF
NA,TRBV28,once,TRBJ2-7,TGTGCCAGCAGTTTAGTTCGTAACACCCAGTTCTTCGAGCAGTACTTC,CASSLVRNTQFFEQYF
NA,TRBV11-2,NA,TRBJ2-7,TGTGCCAGCAGCCTCGGGGTCTCCGAGCAGTACTTC,CASSLGVSEQYF
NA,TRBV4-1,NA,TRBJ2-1,TGCGCCAGCAGCCAAGTACCTGGGGGCAAGCAGTTCTTC,CASSQVPGGKQFF